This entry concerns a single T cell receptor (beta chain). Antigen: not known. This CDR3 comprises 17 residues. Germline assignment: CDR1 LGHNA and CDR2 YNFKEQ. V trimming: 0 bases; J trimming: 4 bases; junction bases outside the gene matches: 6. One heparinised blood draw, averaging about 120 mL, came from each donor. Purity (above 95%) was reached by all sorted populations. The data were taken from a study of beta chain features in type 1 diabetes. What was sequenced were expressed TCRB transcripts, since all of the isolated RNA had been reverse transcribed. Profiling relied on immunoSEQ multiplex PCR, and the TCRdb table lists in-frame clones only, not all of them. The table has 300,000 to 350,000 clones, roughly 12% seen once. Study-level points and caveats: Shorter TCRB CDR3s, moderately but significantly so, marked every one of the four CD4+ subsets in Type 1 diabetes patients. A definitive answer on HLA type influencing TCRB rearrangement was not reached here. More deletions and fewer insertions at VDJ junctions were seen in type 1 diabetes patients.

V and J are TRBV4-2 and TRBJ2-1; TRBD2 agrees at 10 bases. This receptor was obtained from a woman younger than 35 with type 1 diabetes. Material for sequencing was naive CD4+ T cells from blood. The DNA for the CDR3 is TGTGCCAGCAGCCAAGATAGAGCGGGAGGGCCGTACAATGAGCAGTTCTTC. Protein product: CASSQDRAGGPYNEQFF.